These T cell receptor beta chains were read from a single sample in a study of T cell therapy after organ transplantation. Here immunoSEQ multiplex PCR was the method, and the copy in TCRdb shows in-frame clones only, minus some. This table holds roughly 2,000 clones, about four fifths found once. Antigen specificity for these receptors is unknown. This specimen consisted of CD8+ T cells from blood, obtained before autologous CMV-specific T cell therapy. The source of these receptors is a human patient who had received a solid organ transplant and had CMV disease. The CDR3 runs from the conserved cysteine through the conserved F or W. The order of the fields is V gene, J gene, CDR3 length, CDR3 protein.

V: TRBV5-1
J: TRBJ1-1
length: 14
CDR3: CASSLAGGNTEAFF

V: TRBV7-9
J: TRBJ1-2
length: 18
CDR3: CASSQSVGQGSSSYGYTF

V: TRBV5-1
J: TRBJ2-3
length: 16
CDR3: CASSWIAGGSTDTQYF

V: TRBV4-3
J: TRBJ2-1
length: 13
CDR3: CASSQGGGNEQFF

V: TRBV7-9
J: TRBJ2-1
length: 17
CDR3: CASSSPLAGQGGNEQFF

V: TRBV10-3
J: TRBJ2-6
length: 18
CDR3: CAISESGLAGLGANVLTF

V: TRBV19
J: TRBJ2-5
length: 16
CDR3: CASSIGAGGDQETQYF

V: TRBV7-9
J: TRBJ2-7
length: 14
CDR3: CASSLLVSSYEQYF

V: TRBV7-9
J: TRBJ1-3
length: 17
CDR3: CASSSQGGSLSGNTIYF

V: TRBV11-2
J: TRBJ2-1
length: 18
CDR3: CASSLDGTDLSRGNEQFF

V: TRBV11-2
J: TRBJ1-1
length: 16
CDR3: CASSLRRAGPNTEAFF

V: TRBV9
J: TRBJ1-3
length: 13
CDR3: CASSVGSGNTIYF

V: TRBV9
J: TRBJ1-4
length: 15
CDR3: CASSVEPGYNEKLFF

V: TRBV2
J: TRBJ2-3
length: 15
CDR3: CASSESWTHTDTQYF